A single sample gave rise to the 10 T cell receptor beta chains below, sequenced in a study of blood T cell repertoires in COVID-19. This table comes from immunoSEQ multiplex PCR, and its TCRdb copy is limited to in-frame clones, with some not included. The sample carries approximately 170,000 clones, 70% to 90% recorded once. Specimen: PBMCs or T cells enriched from blood (not recorded which). These receptors were taken from a man aged 35 to 55 who had recovered from COVID-19.

The rearrangement links TRBV5-1 to TRBJ2-7, with D possibly TRBD2 on 6 matching bases. The CDR3 extends over 13 amino acids. The ends were cut back, 3 bases at V and 6 bases at J, with 13 bases in the middle. Germline lookup yields CDR1 SGHRS and CDR2 YFSETQ. As DNA, the CDR3 is TGCGCCAGCAGCTCGGACGGGAGTCGCGAGCAGTACGTC. It yields the protein CASSSDGSREQYV.

The chain joins TRBV18 to TRBJ2-3; the D is unclear. In germline, CDR1 is KGHSH, CDR2 LQKENI. The CDR3 has 13 amino acids. The germline V and J ends were trimmed by 3 bases and 2 bases, with 6 bases remaining between them. This CDR3 is CASSPRPTDTQYF. The CDR3, as DNA: TGTGCCAGCTCACCCCGTCCCACAGATACGCAGTATTTT.

A few counts support this clone. The rearrangement uses TRBV2 and TRBJ1-1; D unclear. Trimming cost V 4 bases and J 3 bases, with 9 bases left between them. The CDR3 has 13 residues. Germline CDR1 and CDR2: SNHLY and FYNNEI. CDR3 residues: CASSGPTYTEAFF. Written as DNA, the CDR3 is TGTGCCAGCAGTGGTCCGACATACACTGAAGCTTTCTTT.

CDR3 amino acids: CASSLGVSTTNSPLHF. In nucleotides, the CDR3 is TGTGCCAGCTCACTCGGGGTTTCGACCACCAATTCACCCCTCCACTTT. V is TRBV5-4 and J is TRBJ1-6; no firm D call. CDR3 length equals 16 residues. Trimming took off 7 bases at V and 7 bases at J, with 21 bases between the two ends. Germline loops: CDR1 SGHNT, CDR2 YYREEE (reference sequence).

This clone was counted a single time. The rearrangement joins TRBV5-4 to TRBJ2-1; D remains ambiguous. From germline, CDR1 is SGHNT and CDR2 YYREEE (reference sequence). CDR3 length: 15 amino acids. Trimming removed 2 bases at V and 0 bases at J, with 9 bases between. CDR3 in DNA: TGTGCCAGCAGCTTCGATCTGAGCTCCTACAATGAGCAGTTCTTC. As protein: CASSFDLSSYNEQFF.

This chain uses TRBV30 with TRBJ1-6, with D unresolved. The CDR3 covers 13 residues. V was pared by 5 bases and J by 9 bases, with 14 bases between. CDR1 is GTSNPN, CDR2 SVGIG, per germline (reference sequence). For the CDR3, the DNA is TGTGCCTGGGCCGGACTTGGTGGTTCACCCCTCCACTTT. Translation gives CAWAGLGGSPLHF.

The rearrangement joins TRBV19 to TRBJ2-5; 7 bases are a match to TRBD2. This CDR3 spans 15 amino acids. V lost 7 bases, J lost 3 bases, and 11 bases stayed unmatched. Germline assignment: CDR1 LNHDA and CDR2 SQIVND (reference sequence). CDR3 nucleotide sequence: TGTGCCAGTAAAAGTTTCCTTGCGGGGGAAGAGACCCAGTACTTC. Protein: CASKSFLAGEETQYF.

This clone was recorded once. V and J are TRBV14 and TRBJ2-2, with 8 bases lining up with TRBD1. The CDR3 has 15 amino acids. Looked up from germline, CDR1 is SGHDN and CDR2 is FVKESK. V dropped 1 base and J dropped 5; count of bases not matched to a gene: 3. In DNA, the CDR3 is TGTGCCAGCAGCCAAGCTACAGGGGGGACCGGGGAGCTGTTTTTT. It encodes CASSQATGGTGELFF.

This clone was seen a single time. V gene TRBV6-5 combines with J gene TRBJ1-6, with D maybe TRBD1 (5 bases). Looked up from germline, CDR1 is MNHEY and CDR2 is SVGAGI. This CDR3 has 15 amino acids. Trimming pared 0 bases from V and 5 bases from J, leaving 8 bases between. CDR3 region: CASSYSGPNNSPLHF. CDR3 nucleotides: TGTGCCAGCAGTTACTCGGGGCCAAATAATTCACCCCTCCACTTT.

The genes are TRBV7-6 and TRBJ2-2; TRBD2 matches 10 bases. Germline V lookup: CDR1 SGHVS, CDR2 FNYEAQ. The trim removed 4 bases at V and 3 bases at J, leaving 11 bases unmatched. The CDR3 loop spans 18 amino acids. The DNA for the CDR3 is TGTGCCAGCAGCTCTAGACCAGCGGGGGGGCCGGACACCGGGGAGCTGTTTTTT. This encodes CASSSRPAGGPDTGELFF. Combining the CDR3 with reference TRBV7-6 and TRBJ2-2 gives the whole variable domain GAGVSQSPRYKVTKRGQDVALRCDPISGHVSLYWYRQALGQGPEFLTYFNYEAQQDKSGLPNDRFSAERPEGSISTLTIQRTEQRDSAMYRCASSSRPAGGPDTGELFFGEGSRLTVL.